One sample yielded the 29 T cell receptor beta chains listed below, sequenced in a study of T cell responses to AZD1222 COVID-19 vaccine. Assay: immunoSEQ multiplex PCR; the TCRdb copy retains only in-frame clones and omits some. The table includes about 54,000 clones, 70% to 90% detected once. Material: peripheral blood, obtained on day 0 of AZD1222 vaccination. The source is an adult in good health.

The CDR3 loop reads CASSQLQGYTEAFF. As DNA, the CDR3 is TGTGCCAGCAGCCAACTGCAGGGATACACTGAAGCTTTCTTT. The chain uses TRBV3-1 (or the pseudogene TRBV3-2) and TRBJ1-1, with a possible D match to TRBD1 (5 bases). The CDR3 has 14 amino acids. Trimming took 2 bases from V and 3 from J, leaving 10 bases between them. Germline loops: CDR1 LGHDT, CDR2 YNNKEL (reference sequence).

V and J are TRBV5-1 and TRBJ1-2; D not resolved. Trimming removed 1 base from V and 1 base from J, with 8 bases in between. The germline gives CDR1 SGHRS, CDR2 YFSETQ. The CDR3 sequence is 14 residues long. The CDR3 nucleotides read TGCGCCAGCAGCTTGAACCAGAATAACTATGGCTACACCTTC. As protein: CASSLNQNNYGYTF.

In this sample, this clone turned up once. The rearrangement joins TRBV9 to TRBJ1-5; TRBD1 agrees at 7 bases. There are 16 residues in the CDR3. With V trimmed by 2 bases and J by 5 bases, 10 bases remained unmatched. The germline V gene encodes CDR1 SGDLS and CDR2 YYNGEE. The CDR3 protein is CASSVGFGTVDQPQHF. CDR3 nucleotides: TGTGCCAGCAGCGTGGGATTTGGGACAGTGGATCAGCCCCAGCATTTT. Together with reference TRBV9 and TRBJ1-5, the CDR3 gives the full variable domain: DSGVTQTPKHLITATGQRVTLRCSPRSGDLSVYWYQQSLDQGLQFLIQYYNGEERAKGNILERFSAQQFPDLHSELNLSSLELGDSALYFCASSVGFGTVDQPQHFGDGTRLSIL.

V is TRBV3-1 (or the pseudogene TRBV3-2) and J is TRBJ1-4; the D gene is possibly TRBD1 (5 bases). Germline V gene sequence: CDR1 LGHDT, CDR2 YNNKEL (reference sequence). The germline V and J ends were trimmed by 2 bases and 6 bases, with 10 bases remaining between them. The CDR3 runs 14 residues. CDR3 in amino acids: CASSQWRGDEKLFF. The CDR3 DNA sequence: TGTGCCAGCAGCCAATGGAGGGGTGATGAAAAACTGTTTTTT.

The chain has TRBV27 and TRBJ2-6, with unresolved D. The CDR3 has 14 residues. Germline lookup yields CDR1 MNHEY and CDR2 SMNVEV (reference sequence). V gave up 0 bases and J gave up 4 bases, with 4 bases separating them. Here the CDR3 reads CASSLSFGANVLTF. DNA of the CDR3: TGTGCCAGCAGTTTATCCTTCGGGGCCAACGTCCTGACTTTC.

The genes are TRBV29-1 and TRBJ2-7, with D possibly called TRBD1 or TRBD2 (5 bases each). Germline CDR1 reads SQVTM; CDR2 reads ANQGSEA. The CDR3 sequence is 13 residues long. The germline V and J ends were trimmed by 4 bases and 1 base, with 11 bases remaining between them. DNA for the CDR3: TGCAGCGTTGCTGGGGGAGAGTCCTACGAGCAGTACTTC. Encoded protein: CSVAGGESYEQYF.

The chain employs TRBV5-1 and TRBJ2-3; 8 bases line up with TRBD1. This CDR3 spans 16 amino acids. Trimming took 4 bases from V and 2 from J; bases not matched to a gene: 9. Per the germline V gene, CDR1 is SGHRS and CDR2 is YFSETQ. CDR3 bases: TGCGCCAGCAGCCCGGGGACAGGTGGCTACACAGATACGCAGTATTTT. Protein product: CASSPGTGGYTDTQYF.

The J gene is TRBJ2-5, the V gene TRBV7-2, with 12 bases aligning to TRBD2. With 5 bases clipped from V and 4 bases from J, the junction kept 11 bases outside the gene matches. This CDR3 has 17 residues. Germline assignment: CDR1 SGHTA and CDR2 FQGNSA. The CDR3 DNA is TGTGCCAGCAGCCGCGGGCCTAGCGGGGGGGGAAGAGAGACCCAGTACTTC. Its translation: CASSRGPSGGGRETQYF.

Here the CDR3 DNA reads TGCGCCAGCAGTGAGTCAGTTGGCGATGAGCAGTTCTTC. It yields the protein CASSESVGDEQFF. The chain has TRBV10-1 and TRBJ2-1; D ambiguous. Germline assignment: CDR1 WNHNN and CDR2 SYGVQD (reference sequence). The V gene lost 0 bases and the J gene lost 8 bases, with 8 bases spanning the gap. The CDR3 covers 13 residues.

The genes are TRBV6-5 and TRBJ1-1; D is uncertain. Trimming shortened V by 6 bases and J by 4 bases, and 9 bases separated the two germline ends. CDR3 length: 12 amino acids. CDR1 is MNHEY and CDR2 is SVGAGI in the germline V gene. The CDR3, as DNA: TGTGCCAGCAGAAGACCGGGCACTGAAGCTTTCTTT. Amino acid sequence: CASRRPGTEAFF.

The CDR3, as DNA: TGTGCCAGCAGTTTGCGGGATACGCAGTATTTT. Amino acids: CASSLRDTQYF. This sequence joins TRBV28 and TRBJ2-3; D call uncertain. Between the trimmed V and J ends, which lost 3 bases and 6 bases, there was a span of 4 bases. From germline, CDR1 is MDHEN and CDR2 SYDVKM. CDR3 size: 11 residues.

The gene calls are TRBV4-2 and TRBJ1-5; 9 nucleotides agree with TRBD1. The CDR3 consists of 15 residues. Trimming cost V 4 bases and J 0 bases; bases outside gene matches: 1. Germline V gene sequence: CDR1 LGHNA, CDR2 YNFKEQ. The CDR3 nucleotides read TGTGCCAGCAGCCGGACAGGGGATAGCAATCAGCCCCAGCATTTT. This codes for CASSRTGDSNQPQHF.

This clone occurred once. The chain employs TRBV10-3 and TRBJ1-4; D is uncertain. The CDR3 is made up of 15 amino acids. The V end was cut by 0 bases, the J end by 3 bases, with 8 bases between. Germline CDR1 ENHRY, CDR2 SYGVKD. CDR3 loop: CAISESTRANEKLFF. CDR3 nucleotides: TGTGCCATCAGTGAGTCTACTAGGGCTAATGAAAAACTGTTTTTT.

The J gene is TRBJ1-6, the V gene TRBV7-2, with D hard to call. With 6 bases removed from V and 0 bases from J, the gap between germline ends came to 9 bases. Germline CDR1 SGHTA, CDR2 FQGNSA. The CDR3 is 15 residues long. CDR3 loop: CASRPGSSYNSPLHF. The DNA of the CDR3 is TGTGCCAGCAGACCTGGGAGCTCCTATAATTCACCCCTCCACTTT.

This clone appeared a single time. In DNA, the CDR3 is TGTGCCAGCAGCCGCAGAAGTGGCTACACCTTC. This sequence encodes CASSRRSGYTF. The J gene is TRBJ1-2, the V gene TRBV7-9; D not resolved. V lost 5 bases and J lost 7, with 8 bases in between. Germline V gene data show CDR1 as SEHNR and CDR2 as FQNEAQ (reference sequence). This CDR3 region has 11 residues.

The J gene is TRBJ1-5, the V gene TRBV6-5; D is unclear. Trimming removed 0 bases at V and 1 base at J, with 4 bases between. The germline V gene has CDR1 MNHEY and CDR2 SVGAGI. The CDR3 length is 14 residues. The CDR3 region is CASSYSKSNQPQHF. CDR3 nucleotides: TGTGCCAGCAGTTACTCAAAAAGCAATCAGCCCCAGCATTTT.

The J gene is TRBJ2-5, the V gene TRBV5-6; tentatively, D is TRBD2 (5 bases). The length of the CDR3 is 11 residues. The germline CDR1 and CDR2 sequences are SGHDT and YYEEEE. Between the trimmed V and J ends, which lost 4 bases and 5 bases, there was a span of 6 bases. The CDR3 DNA sequence: TGTGCCAGCAGCCAGCGGGAGACCCAGTACTTC. Its translation: CASSQRETQYF.

This clone showed up just once. The rearrangement joins TRBV30 to TRBJ2-3; 9 bases line up with TRBD2. The length of the CDR3 is 16 residues. Germline V lookup: CDR1 GTSNPN, CDR2 SVGIG (reference sequence). V trimming: 1 base; J trimming: 5 bases; junction bases outside the gene matches: 10. The CDR3 DNA reads TGTGCCTGGAGTGCGGGTGGCGGGGGGGTAAAAGATACGCAGTATTTT. This sequence encodes CAWSAGGGGVKDTQYF.

This chain links TRBV11-2 with TRBJ1-2; possibly TRBD1 for D (6 bases). With 0 bases removed from V and 5 bases from J, the gap between germline ends came to 13 bases. This CDR3 contains 15 residues. CDR1 is SGHAT and CDR2 is FQNNGV in the germline V gene. CDR3 protein: CASSLDGSGAYGYTF. The CDR3 DNA follows: TGTGCCAGCAGCTTAGACGGGTCGGGGGCTTATGGCTACACCTTC.

This chain joins TRBV24-1 and TRBJ2-5, with 8 bases lining up with TRBD2. The CDR3 covers 16 residues. V lost 4 bases and J lost 5; bases outside the gene matches: 11. Germline V gene lookup returns CDR1 KGHDR and CDR2 SFDVKD. Written as DNA, the CDR3 is TGTGCCACCAGTGACCCGGGACTAGAGGGCGGGGAGACCCAGTACTTC. Its protein product is CATSDPGLEGGETQYF.

This chain uses TRBV7-6 with TRBJ2-3; D is undetermined. CDR1 and CDR2 from the germline V gene are SGHVS and FNYEAQ. V was pared by 2 bases and J by 1 base, with 16 bases between. The CDR3 spans 17 residues. The CDR3 is CASSLSAWGIGTDTQYF. The CDR3 DNA is TGTGCCAGCAGCTTATCCGCATGGGGAATTGGCACAGATACGCAGTATTTT.

The CDR3 region has the DNA TGTGCCAGTAGTCCATCCTCACGGGGGAATCAGCCCCAGCATTTT. This sequence encodes CASSPSSRGNQPQHF. The V call is TRBV19, the J call TRBJ1-5; weak D call: TRBD1 (5 bases). V lost 5 bases to trimming and J lost 4 bases, with 15 bases between them. This CDR3 contains 15 residues. CDR1 is LNHDA, CDR2 SQIVND, per germline (reference sequence).

CDR3: CASSFESLSYEQYF. The CDR3, as DNA: TGTGCCAGCAGCTTCGAAAGTCTCTCCTACGAGCAGTACTTC. The rearrangement links TRBV5-4 to TRBJ2-7; D call uncertain. The CDR3 has 14 residues. Germline CDR1 SGHNT, CDR2 YYREEE (reference sequence). Trimming pared 2 bases from V and 0 bases from J, leaving 9 bases between.

This chain links TRBV19 with TRBJ2-5, with 10 bases identical to TRBD1. V shed 9 bases and J 7 bases; nucleotides not matched to a gene: 8. Per germline, CDR1 LNHDA and CDR2 SQIVND (reference sequence). This CDR3 contains 13 residues. The CDR3 region is CASNDRGRGTQYF. For the CDR3, the DNA is TGTGCCAGCAACGACAGGGGGCGTGGGACCCAGTACTTC.

The chain uses TRBV24-1 and TRBJ2-1, with D perhaps matching TRBD2 (6 bases). V shed 3 bases and J shed 3 bases, with 11 bases lying between them. This CDR3 spans 15 amino acids. Per germline, CDR1 KGHDR and CDR2 SFDVKD. The CDR3: CATSDPGDFYNEQFF. Here the CDR3 DNA reads TGTGCCACCAGTGATCCCGGGGACTTCTACAATGAGCAGTTCTTC.

The J gene is TRBJ2-7, the V gene TRBV9; a possible D gene is TRBD2 (6 bases). CDR1 and CDR2 (germline): SGDLS, YYNGEE. V was shortened by 0 bases and J by 3 bases, with 13 bases between the two germline ends. The length of the CDR3 is 15 residues. CDR3 residues: CASSVGTGGSYEQYF. DNA of the CDR3: TGTGCCAGCAGCGTAGGGACCGGAGGGAGCTACGAGCAGTACTTC.

This clone has only a few counts. The CDR3 DNA reads TGTGCCAGCAGCAGGGGACTAGCGGGGGGGCTCAGCTCCTACGAGCAGTACTTC. Translation: CASSRGLAGGLSSYEQYF. J is TRBJ2-7 and V is TRBV7-2; the match to TRBD2 covers 16 bases. V was clipped by 5 bases and J by 0 bases; unmatched bases: 7. Germline V CDR1 and CDR2: SGHTA, FQGNSA. The CDR3 runs 18 residues.

V is TRBV9 and J is TRBJ2-4; D is possibly TRBD1 (5 bases). The CDR3 extends over 14 amino acids. V gave up 0 bases and J gave up 7 bases, with 11 bases separating them. Germline V lookup: CDR1 SGDLS, CDR2 YYNGEE. Here the CDR3 DNA reads TGTGCCAGCAGCGTAGATGGCAGGGCGAACATTCAGTACTTC. Encoded protein: CASSVDGRANIQYF. Based on the CDR3 plus reference TRBV9 and TRBJ2-4, the full variable domain is DSGVTQTPKHLITATGQRVTLRCSPRSGDLSVYWYQQSLDQGLQFLIQYYNGEERAKGNILERFSAQQFPDLHSELNLSSLELGDSALYFCASSVDGRANIQYFGAGTRLSVL.

The chain links TRBV12-3 or TRBV12-4 to TRBJ1-1; D gene unclear. V was shortened by 6 bases and J by 1 base, with 3 bases between the two germline ends. The CDR3 covers 11 residues. The CDR3 DNA is TGTGCCAGCAGCCCGAACACTGAAGCTTTCTTT. Its translation: CASSPNTEAFF.